The 8 T cell receptor beta chains below come from one sample, sequenced in a study of cytomegalovirus exposure and HLA in healthy donors. The PCR contained 60 Vbeta and 13 Jbeta primers. The method was immunoSEQ multiplex PCR; TCRdb's version includes in-frame clones alone and lacks a portion of them. The sample consists of over 110,000 clones, approximately 78% of them appearing once. The sequenced material came from PBMCs. Receptor source: a middle-aged woman in good health and CMV-seropositive.

The chain carries TRBV2 and TRBJ2-5, with unresolved D. The J call may not be correct, given that the DNA end is closer to TRBJ2-7. The germline V gene has CDR1 SNHLY and CDR2 FYNNEI. The CDR3 runs to 16 residues. The CDR3 nucleotides read TGTGCCAGCAGTGAAGGTACCCTAGGAAGCCCCTACGAGCAGTACTTC. As protein: CASSEGTLGSPYEQYF.

This clone is a singleton in its sample. This CDR3 reads CASTPWGTGTDTQYF. The CDR3 DNA reads as TGTGCCAGCACCCCTTGGGGGACAGGCACAGATACGCAGTATTTT. This sequence joins TRBV6-5 and TRBJ2-3; 7 bases fit TRBD1. V trimming: 7 bases; J trimming: 1 base; junction bases outside the gene matches: 8. The CDR3 loop spans 15 amino acids. Germline lookup yields CDR1 MNHEY and CDR2 SVGAGI.

The V gene is TRBV4-1, the J gene TRBJ1-6, with a possible D match to TRBD1 (6 bases). This CDR3 is 16 amino acids long. Looked up from germline, CDR1 is MGHRA and CDR2 is YSYEKL. Trimming took off 0 bases at V and 8 bases at J, with 14 bases between the two ends. The CDR3 region is CASSQEGQGMYSPLHF. CDR3 in DNA: TGCGCCAGCAGCCAAGAAGGGCAGGGGATGTATTCACCCCTCCACTTT.

There are a few counts of this clone. The chain uses TRBV5-1 and TRBJ2-3; possible D gene TRBD2, 5 bases. The V gene's germline CDR1 is SGHRS and CDR2 YFSETQ. V dropped 5 bases and J dropped 4 bases, with 14 bases sitting between them. The length of the CDR3 is 14 residues. DNA of the CDR3: TGCGCCAGCAGATTCACCGGGATGGCAGATACGCAGTATTTT. Encoded protein: CASRFTGMADTQYF.

The CDR3 DNA follows: TGCGCCAGCAGCCCGGGTGGACTAGGGGCCTACAATGAGCAGTTCTTC. This gives the protein CASSPGGLGAYNEQFF. V and J are TRBV5-1 and TRBJ2-1; 7 nucleotides align to TRBD2. V shed 4 bases, J shed 2 bases, and the junction held 9 bases outside the gene matches. Germline V CDR1 and CDR2: SGHRS, YFSETQ. There are 16 residues in the CDR3.

J is TRBJ2-2 and V is TRBV27; 9 positions match TRBD1. Germline lookup yields CDR1 MNHEY and CDR2 SMNVEV (reference sequence). This CDR3 has 14 amino acids. Trimming took 8 bases from V and 4 from J; bases not matched to a gene: 5. As DNA, the CDR3 is TGTGCCAGCTCCAGGGACAGGGCCACCGGGGAGCTGTTTTTT. This codes for CASSRDRATGELFF.

The chain is built from TRBV21-1 and TRBJ1-2; the listed D gene, TRBD1, was not tested against the DNA. TRBV21-1 is flagged as a pseudogene. There are 15 residues in the CDR3. The CDR3 region has the DNA TGTGCCAGCAGCACCCAGACAGGGGCTAACTATGGCTACACCTTC. Translated, it gives CASSTQTGANYGYTF.

The V gene is TRBV11-2, the J gene TRBJ1-2, with 11 nucleotides matching TRBD1. V shed 4 bases and J 6 bases; nucleotides not matched to a gene: 4. The V gene's germline CDR1 is SGHAT and CDR2 FQNNGV. CDR3 size: 14 residues. Here the CDR3 reads CASSSRTGGDGYTF. The CDR3 DNA sequence: TGTGCCAGCAGCTCCCGGACAGGGGGCGATGGCTACACCTTC.